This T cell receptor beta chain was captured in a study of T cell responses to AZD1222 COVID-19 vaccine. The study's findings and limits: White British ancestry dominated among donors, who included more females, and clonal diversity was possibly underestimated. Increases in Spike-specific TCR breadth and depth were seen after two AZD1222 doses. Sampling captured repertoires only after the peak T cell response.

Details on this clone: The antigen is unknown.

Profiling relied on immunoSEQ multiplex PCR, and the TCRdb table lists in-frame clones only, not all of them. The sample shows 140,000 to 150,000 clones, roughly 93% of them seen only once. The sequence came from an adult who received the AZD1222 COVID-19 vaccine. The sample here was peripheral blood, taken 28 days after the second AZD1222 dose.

The CDR3 region is CASSQGRGGGNEQFF. The CDR3, as DNA: TGCGCCAGCAGCCAGGGGCGGGGGGGCGGAAATGAGCAGTTCTTC. V is TRBV5-1 and J is TRBJ2-1; 9 positions agree with TRBD2. The CDR3 has 15 residues. The V and J ends lost 4 bases and 7 bases, in that order; junction bases with no gene match: 9. CDR1 is SGHRS and CDR2 is YFSETQ in the germline V gene.